These 15 T cell receptor beta chains were sequenced from one sample in a study of blood T cell repertoires in COVID-19. Assay: immunoSEQ multiplex PCR; the TCRdb copy retains only in-frame clones and omits some. This table has more than 95,000 clones, around 74% appearing once. The sample comprised peripheral blood. These receptors all come from a woman in her 70s with acute or convalescent COVID-19.

This clone was recorded a few times. The rearrangement links TRBV29-1 to TRBJ1-1, with a possible D match to TRBD1 (6 bases). The V gene lost 6 bases and the J gene lost 4 bases, with 12 bases spanning the gap. The germline V gene has CDR1 SQVTM and CDR2 ANQGSEA. The CDR3 has 12 residues. The CDR3 sequence: CSVLYRATEAFF. The CDR3 coding sequence is TGCAGCGTACTATACAGGGCCACTGAAGCTTTCTTT. Supplemented by reference TRBV29-1 and TRBJ1-1, the full variable domain reads SAVISQKPSRDICQRGTSLTIQCQVDSQVTMMFWYRQQPGQSLTLIATANQGSEATYESGFVIDKFPISRPNLTFSTLTVSNMSPEDSSIYLCSVLYRATEAFFGQGTRLTVV.

The chain recombines TRBV27 with TRBJ2-6; TRBD2 is a possible D gene (6 bases). The CDR3 is 16 residues long. The germline V gene encodes CDR1 MNHEY and CDR2 SMNVEV (reference sequence). Trimming cost V 2 bases and J 2 bases, with 10 bases left between them. This CDR3 is CASSLIREAGANVLTF. CDR3 nucleotide sequence: TGTGCCAGCAGTTTAATCAGGGAGGCTGGGGCCAACGTCCTGACTTTC.

In its sample, this clone was seen a few times. The chain employs TRBV5-1 and TRBJ2-1, with 9 positions matching TRBD2. V shed 0 bases and J 5 bases; nucleotides not matched to a gene: 3. Germline values: CDR1 SGHRS, CDR2 YFSETQ. This CDR3 is 15 amino acids long. CDR3 nucleotides: TGCGCCAGCAGCTTGGAACCTAGCGGGAACAATGAGCAGTTCTTC. Residues: CASSLEPSGNNEQFF. Full variable domain (missing parts from reference TRBV5-1 and TRBJ2-1): KAGVTQTPRYLIKTRGQQVTLSCSPISGHRSVSWYQQTPGQGLQFLFEYFSETQRNKGNFPGRFSGRQFSNSRSEMNVSTLELGDSALYLCASSLEPSGNNEQFFGPGTRLTVL.

The CDR3 sequence is CASSPWTRGMNTEAFF. The CDR3 DNA reads TGTGCCAGCAGCCCATGGACCAGGGGGATGAACACTGAAGCTTTCTTT. The V gene is TRBV5-6, the J gene TRBJ1-1, with TRBD1 identical over 7 bases. Germline trimming cut 4 bases from V and 0 bases from J; bases unmatched to any gene: 9. CDR1 SGHDT and CDR2 YYEEEE come from the germline V gene. This CDR3 comprises 16 residues.

The chain combines TRBV2 with TRBJ1-2; the match to TRBD1 covers 9 bases. The CDR3 contains 14 residues. Germline-derived CDR1 and CDR2 are SNHLY and FYNNEI. After removal of 4 bases from V and 7 bases from J, the junction contained 7 bases not matched to a gene. The CDR3 is CASSGQGEKGGYTF. In DNA form, the CDR3 reads TGTGCCAGCAGTGGACAGGGGGAAAAGGGTGGCTACACCTTC.

The CDR3 reads CASSWSEQPQHF. CDR3 coding DNA: TGTGCCAGCAGTTGGTCGGAGCAGCCCCAGCATTTT. The genes are TRBV12-3 or TRBV12-4 and TRBJ1-5; D gene uncertain. The CDR3 sequence is 12 residues long. Trimming took 4 bases from V and 7 from J, leaving 8 bases between them.

The chain couples TRBV13 to TRBJ1-2, with TRBD1 identical over 9 bases. Trimming removed 8 bases from V and 4 bases from J; junction bases left unmatched: 5. Germline V gene lookup returns CDR1 PRHDT and CDR2 FYEKMQ (reference sequence). The CDR3 sequence is 13 residues long. The CDR3 reads CASQGQGTYGYTF. In nucleotides, the CDR3 is TGTGCCAGCCAAGGACAGGGGACCTATGGCTACACCTTC.

About this clone: Within the sample, other DNA sequences also encode this same CDR3. V and J are TRBV6-5 and TRBJ2-1, with 7 bases fitting TRBD2. Germline V gives CDR1 MNHEY, CDR2 SVGAGI. J gave up 8 bases and V 0 bases, and 4 bases lay outside the gene matches. The CDR3 contains 14 residues. CDR3 nucleotide sequence: TGTGCCAGCAGTTACTCTCCAGGGAGGGATGAGCAGTTCTTC. Protein sequence: CASSYSPGRDEQFF.

This rearrangement joins TRBV3-1 (or the pseudogene TRBV3-2) to TRBJ1-1; D uncertain. V was clipped by 1 base and J by 0 bases, with 6 bases between them. Germline CDR1 LGHDT, CDR2 YNNKEL (reference sequence). CDR3 length: 14 amino acids. DNA for the CDR3: TGTGCCAGCAGCCAAGTTTCGGTGAACACTGAAGCTTTCTTT. It encodes CASSQVSVNTEAFF.

This clone was seen a single time. The chain is built from TRBV7-9 and TRBJ2-7; 9 bases are shared with TRBD2. The germline V gene encodes CDR1 SEHNR and CDR2 FQNEAQ (reference sequence). There are 15 residues in the CDR3. Germline trimming cut 3 bases from V and 2 bases from J; bases unmatched to any gene: 5. The CDR3 reads CASSFSGGFAYEQYF. CDR3 coding DNA: TGTGCCAGCAGCTTTAGCGGGGGCTTTGCCTACGAGCAGTACTTC.

This clone has more than one count but fewer than ten. This chain joins TRBV4-3 and TRBJ2-1; 9 bases map to TRBD2. Germline loops: CDR1 LGHNA, CDR2 YSLEER. CDR3 length equals 16 residues. Germline trimming cut 0 bases from V and 12 bases from J; bases unmatched to any gene: 12. Written as DNA, the CDR3 is TGCGCCAGCAGCCAAGATAGCGGCGGGGGGGCAAATTGGCAGTTCTTC. Amino acid sequence: CASSQDSGGGANWQFF.

J is TRBJ1-1 and V is TRBV15, with 8 bases identical to TRBD1. J was trimmed by 4 bases and V by 1 base; bases with no gene match: 5. This CDR3 has 15 residues. Germline V gene data show CDR1 as LNHNV and CDR2 as YYDKDF (reference sequence). The chain's CDR3 is CATSRVSGGGTEAFF. CDR3 in DNA: TGTGCCACCAGCAGAGTTTCAGGGGGCGGCACTGAAGCTTTCTTT.

This chain uses TRBV6-6 with TRBJ2-6; 7 bases fit TRBD1. Germline assignment: CDR1 MNHNY and CDR2 SVGAGI (reference sequence). The CDR3 extends over 17 amino acids. Trimming took 5 bases from V and 4 from J; bases not matched to a gene: 11. The CDR3 region is CASSPPDRAVGANVLTF. Written as DNA, the CDR3 is TGTGCCAGCAGTCCCCCCGACAGGGCGGTAGGGGCCAACGTCCTGACTTTC.

The CDR3 nucleotides are TGCGCCAGCAGCTCTATGAATTACGAGCAGTACTTC. Protein product: CASSSMNYEQYF. V and J are TRBV5-1 and TRBJ2-7; D is unclear. The CDR3 sequence is 12 residues long. V was shortened by 3 bases and J by 4 bases, with 8 bases between the two germline ends. In germline, CDR1 is SGHRS, CDR2 YFSETQ.

With respect to this clone: The identical CDR3 is also encoded by other nucleotide sequences in the sample. The chain couples TRBV7-9 to TRBJ1-6; 8 positions agree with TRBD1. The CDR3 loop spans 14 amino acids. Unmatched junction bases numbered 4, after V lost 5 bases and J lost 7 bases. The germline CDR1 and CDR2 sequences are SEHNR and FQNEAQ (reference sequence). CDR3 residues: CASSTTGENSPLHF. As DNA, the CDR3 is TGTGCCAGCAGCACGACAGGGGAAAATTCACCCCTCCACTTT.